This TCR beta chain was identified during a study of T cell responses to AZD1222 COVID-19 vaccine. The study, taken as a whole, reports: Close to half of all spike-specific TCRs reportedly target regions of the variants that are unmutated. Only 6 or 7 AZD1222 recipients tested seropositive at baseline.

As for this clone: Its specificity is unknown.

Measured with immunoSEQ multiplex PCR; TCRdb has only the in-frame clones, and not every one. Here the sample spans more than 90,000 clones, around 83% being singletons. V shed 8 bases and J 2 bases; nucleotides not matched to a gene: 15. The CDR3 is 16 amino acids. CDR1 MDHEN and CDR2 SYDVKM come from the germline V gene. The sequencing used peripheral blood, collected 28 days after the second AZD1222 dose. This receptor was identified in an adult who received the AZD1222 COVID-19 vaccine. This chain connects TRBV28 to TRBJ2-7; 7 bases match TRBD2. The CDR3 DNA follows: TGTGCCAGCCACTCCCTGACTAGCTTGATTGCCTACGAGCAGTACTTC. Encoded protein: CASHSLTSLIAYEQYF.